The clone carrying this TCR beta chain has only a few counts. Antigen specificity is unknown. The data were taken from a study of T-cell memory formation after mild COVID-19. Researchers used 5'RACE with constant-segment primers to make TCR alpha and TCR beta cDNA libraries that carry sample barcodes and UMIs. TCRdb fed the 5' RACE reads into MiXCR, producing one record per CDR3 protein. The sample consists of about 180,000 distinct CDR3 sequences, approximately 16% of them appearing once. Study findings and constraints: Among clones contracting day 15 to 85, CD4/CD8 was balanced, whereas later expanders leaned CD4+.

The CDR3 has 15 amino acids. CDR1 is KGHSH and CDR2 is LQKENI in the germline V gene. Trimming left V 5 bases short and J 6 bases short, with 20 bases between. J is TRBJ2-7 and V is TRBV18, with TRBD1 as a possible D gene (6 bases). This clonotype was sampled from an adult woman who had mild COVID-19 (a few samples of this study predate the infection). Cell type and time point are not known. The sample was PBMCs or a T cell subset sorted from them (not recorded which). The CDR3 DNA reads TGTGCCAGCTCAGCCATACAGGGTGGGGACGCCGAGCAGTACTTC. This translates into CASSAIQGGDAEQYF.